The next 28 T cell receptor beta chains were all read from a single sample in a study of cytomegalovirus exposure and HLA in healthy donors. Amplification used 60 Vbeta primers and 13 Jbeta primers. Using immunoSEQ multiplex PCR, the repertoire was profiled, and TCRdb retains in-frame clones only, with some absent. The data show more than 55,000 clones, 65% to 75% seen once. The sequenced sample was PBMCs. Receptor source: a woman in her fifties or sixties in good health and CMV-seropositive.

This chain joins TRBV2 and TRBJ1-5, with D perhaps matching TRBD1 (6 bases). V lost 6 bases, J lost 9 bases, and 18 bases lay in between. Germline CDR1 and CDR2: SNHLY and FYNNEI. The CDR3 loop spans 14 amino acids. This CDR3 reads CASSRQDRRWPQHF. DNA for the CDR3: TGTGCCAGCAGCCGACAGGACCGCAGGTGGCCCCAGCATTTT.

The chain joins TRBV5-1 to TRBJ2-3; TRBD1 matches at 10 bases. Looked up from germline, CDR1 is SGHRS and CDR2 is YFSETQ. J lost 2 bases, V lost 4 bases, and 7 bases had no gene match. The CDR3 covers 16 residues. The CDR3 bases are TGCGCCAGCAGCCTGGGGACAGGGGCTCCCACAGATACGCAGTATTTT. It encodes CASSLGTGAPTDTQYF.

The CDR3 reads CASSLRLFRLETQYF. Here the CDR3 DNA reads TGTGCCAGCAGCTTAAGACTATTCCGATTGGAGACCCAGTACTTC. J is TRBJ2-5 and V is TRBV7-8; D might be TRBD2 (5 bases). The CDR3 contains 15 residues. CDR1 and CDR2 from the germline V gene are SGHVS and FQNEAQ. The V end lost 2 bases, the J end lost 5 bases, and 15 bases lay between the germline ends. The entire variable domain, with the rest obtained from reference TRBV7-8 and TRBJ2-5, is as follows: GAGVSQSPRYKVAKRGQDVALRCDPISGHVSLFWYQQALGQGPEFLTYFQNEAQLDKSGLPSDRFFAERPEGSVSTLKIQRTQQEDSAVYLCASSLRLFRLETQYFGPGTRLLVL.

The genes are TRBV21-1 and TRBJ1-4; the table names TRBD1, a call not compared with the DNA. TRBV21-1 counts as a pseudogene. This CDR3 comprises 15 residues. Here the CDR3 reads CASTVKGPPNEKLFF. In DNA, the CDR3 is TGTGCCAGCACCGTAAAGGGGCCCCCTAATGAAAAACTGTTTTTT.

As DNA, the CDR3 is TGTGCCTGGACCACAGGGATGACTAACTATGGCTACACCTTC. Its translation is CAWTTGMTNYGYTF. This chain connects TRBV30 to TRBJ1-2; perhaps TRBD1 as D (6 bases). Trimming left V 4 bases short and J 0 bases short, with 12 bases between. Germline assignment: CDR1 GTSNPN and CDR2 SVGIG (reference sequence). The length of the CDR3 is 14 residues.

CDR3 loop: CASSLDLGGQFF. The CDR3 DNA reads as TGTGCCAGCAGCTTAGATCTGGGGGGGCAGTTCTTC. V gene TRBV11-2 combines with J gene TRBJ2-1; D might be TRBD2 (6 bases). V gave up 0 bases and J gave up 12 bases, with 9 bases separating them. There are 12 residues in the CDR3. The germline gives CDR1 SGHAT, CDR2 FQNNGV.

This chain links TRBV4-1 with TRBJ1-2; 9 positions agree with TRBD1. Germline CDR1 is MGHRA and CDR2 is YSYEKL. The CDR3 is 15 amino acids. V shed 4 bases and J 2 bases; nucleotides not matched to a gene: 5. The CDR3 protein is CASSRGQGPNYGYTF. Written as DNA, the CDR3 is TGCGCCAGCAGCCGGGGACAGGGCCCGAACTATGGCTACACCTTC.

The chain carries TRBV6-1 and TRBJ1-5, with D tentatively TRBD1 (5 bases). This CDR3 has 15 amino acids. Germline V CDR1 and CDR2: MNHNS, SASEGT. V was cut by 6 bases and J by 0 bases, with 12 bases left in between. CDR3 sequence reads: CASSRDSSSNQPQHF. The CDR3 coding sequence is TGTGCCAGCAGCCGGGACTCCTCTAGCAATCAGCCCCAGCATTTT.

This chain joins TRBV19 and TRBJ2-1; 7 bases agree with TRBD2. Germline V lookup: CDR1 LNHDA, CDR2 SQIVND (reference sequence). The CDR3 spans 15 residues. After removal of 3 bases from V and 3 bases from J, the junction contained 5 bases not matched to a gene. The CDR3 DNA reads as TGTGCCAGTAGTATCCTAGCGGAGATCTACAATGAGCAGTTCTTC. This translates into CASSILAEIYNEQFF. Filled out from reference TRBV19 and TRBJ2-1, the complete variable domain reads DGGITQSPKYLFRKEGQNVTLSCEQNLNHDAMYWYRQDPGQGLRLIYYSQIVNDFQKGDIAEGYSVSREKKESFPLTVTSAQKNPTAFYLCASSILAEIYNEQFFGPGTRLTVL.

The chain carries TRBV5-1 and TRBJ2-1, with TRBD2 matching 8 bases. The trim removed 7 bases at V and 7 bases at J, leaving 16 bases unmatched. From germline, CDR1 is SGHRS and CDR2 YFSETQ. CDR3 size: 16 residues. The CDR3 DNA reads as TGCGCCAGCCGGGAGTTCGGGAGGGGGACGTTTAATGAGCAGTTCTTC. The encoded protein is CASREFGRGTFNEQFF.

This clone was seen a few times. The chain carries TRBV19 and TRBJ1-5; 9 bases match TRBD1. This CDR3 is built from 15 residues. V dropped 7 bases and J dropped 7; count of bases not matched to a gene: 11. Germline-derived CDR1 and CDR2 are LNHDA and SQIVND (reference sequence). The DNA for the CDR3 is TGTGCCAGTACTACCGGGACAGGGTTTCGACAGCCCCAGCATTTT. Amino acid sequence: CASTTGTGFRQPQHF.

This clone was counted a few times. This rearrangement joins TRBV5-1 to TRBJ1-3; TRBD1 is a possible D gene (6 bases). CDR3 length equals 15 residues. Germline lookup yields CDR1 SGHRS and CDR2 YFSETQ. V was trimmed by 4 bases and J by 3 bases, leaving 14 bases between them. The CDR3 sequence is CASSTTGFGGNTIYF. The CDR3 nucleotides are TGCGCCAGCAGCACAACAGGGTTTGGTGGAAACACCATATATTTT.

This rearrangement joins TRBV19 to TRBJ2-6; the D is unclear. The CDR3 consists of 15 residues. Germline CDR1 is LNHDA and CDR2 is SQIVND (reference sequence). Trimming pared 8 bases from V and 0 bases from J, leaving 11 bases between. CDR3 residues: CASSEQYSGANVLTF. CDR3 coding DNA: TGTGCCAGTTCGGAACAGTACTCTGGGGCCAACGTCCTGACTTTC.

The V call is TRBV7-3, the J call TRBJ1-6; TRBD1 matches 7 bases. This CDR3 region has 13 residues. Germline V gene lookup returns CDR1 SGHTA and CDR2 FQGTGA. Unmatched junction bases numbered 4, after V lost 5 bases and J lost 9 bases. The CDR3 bases are TGTGCCAGCAGCGCGTCAGGGGGTTCACCCCTCCACTTT. This translates into CASSASGGSPLHF.

The chain is built from TRBV5-4 and TRBJ2-7, with a weak D call TRBD2 (5 bases). Germline assignment: CDR1 SGHNT and CDR2 YYREEE (reference sequence). V was trimmed by 4 bases and J by 7 bases, leaving 18 bases between them. The CDR3 has 14 amino acids. The chain's CDR3 is CASSPPGTWGEQYF. The CDR3 nucleotides are TGTGCCAGCAGCCCCCCGGGAACGTGGGGAGAGCAGTACTTC.

The rearrangement links TRBV16 to TRBJ1-4; no clear D. Between the trimmed V and J ends, which lost 0 bases and 3 bases, there was a span of 11 bases. CDR3 length equals 16 residues. Germline V gene sequence: CDR1 KGHSY, CDR2 FQNENV. This CDR3 reads CASSQSSPGSNEKLFF. The CDR3 coding sequence is TGTGCCAGCAGCCAATCGAGTCCAGGTTCTAATGAAAAACTGTTTTTT.

The rearrangement links TRBV30 to TRBJ1-2; 7 bases match TRBD1. This CDR3 contains 15 residues. From germline, CDR1 is GTSNPN and CDR2 SVGIG (reference sequence). Unmatched junction bases numbered 12, after V lost 0 bases and J lost 8 bases. The CDR3 loop is CAWSVRGGSLGGYTF. The CDR3 DNA sequence: TGTGCCTGGAGTGTACGAGGGGGCAGTCTTGGGGGCTACACCTTC.

This sequence joins TRBV5-4 and TRBJ2-5, with D perhaps TRBD2 (6 bases). Germline V gives CDR1 SGHNT, CDR2 YYREEE (reference sequence). This CDR3 contains 14 residues. Trimming removed 4 bases at V and 2 bases at J, with 12 bases between. The CDR3 loop is CASSLERAQETQYF. CDR3 DNA: TGTGCCAGCAGCCTCGAGCGGGCACAAGAGACCCAGTACTTC. Using reference TRBV5-4 and TRBJ2-5 for the parts outside the CDR3, the full variable domain is ETGVTQSPTHLIKTRGQQVTLRCSSQSGHNTVSWYQQALGQGPQFIFQYYREEENGRGNFPPRFSGLQFPNYSSELNVNALELDDSALYLCASSLERAQETQYFGPGTRLLVL.

J is TRBJ1-4 and V is TRBV30, with a tentative D call TRBD1 (6 bases). Between the trimmed V and J ends, which lost 1 base and 8 bases, there was a span of 14 bases. Germline assignment: CDR1 GTSNPN and CDR2 SVGIG (reference sequence). The CDR3 consists of 14 residues. The CDR3: CAWSGTVVGEKLFF. As DNA, the CDR3 is TGTGCCTGGAGTGGGACAGTTGTAGGAGAAAAACTGTTTTTT.

A few counts support this clone. The CDR3: CASSPGQGYTGELFF. Here the CDR3 DNA reads TGCGCCAGCAGCCCGGGACAGGGCTACACCGGGGAGCTGTTTTTT. The gene calls are TRBV5-1 and TRBJ2-2, with 9 bases identical to TRBD1. Germline V lookup: CDR1 SGHRS, CDR2 YFSETQ. The CDR3 spans 15 residues. Losses at the gene ends were 4 bases for V and 3 bases for J; bases not matched to a gene: 4.

This chain joins TRBV30 and TRBJ2-1, with 14 nucleotides matching TRBD2. CDR1 GTSNPN and CDR2 SVGIG come from the germline V gene (reference sequence). There are 16 residues in the CDR3. J gave up 6 bases and V 1 base, and 5 bases lay outside the gene matches. CDR3 loop: CAWSGGLAGVVNEQFF. Here the CDR3 DNA reads TGTGCCTGGAGTGGGGGACTAGCGGGAGTTGTCAATGAGCAGTTCTTC. The whole variable domain, remainder taken from reference TRBV30 and TRBJ2-1, is SQTIHQWPATLVQPVGSPLSLECTVEGTSNPNLYWYRQAAGRGLQLLFYSVGIGQISSEVPQNLSASRPQDRQFILSSKKLLLSDSGFYLCAWSGGLAGVVNEQFFGPGTRLTVL.

V usage is TRBV6-1 and J usage is TRBJ2-7; D is unclear. The CDR3 runs 11 residues. The germline V and J ends were trimmed by 2 bases and 4 bases, with 3 bases remaining between them. The germline V gene encodes CDR1 MNHNS and CDR2 SASEGT. The CDR3 sequence: CASSERYEQYF. In DNA, the CDR3 is TGTGCCAGCAGTGAACGGTACGAGCAGTACTTC.

This clone has more than one count but fewer than ten. This chain joins TRBV5-5 and TRBJ1-1; D remains ambiguous. Germline lookup yields CDR1 SGHKS and CDR2 YYEKEE (reference sequence). The V end was cut by 0 bases, the J end by 3 bases, with 15 bases between. The CDR3 runs 16 residues. The CDR3 protein is CASSLVRGGRDTEAFF. The CDR3 DNA reads as TGTGCCAGCAGCTTGGTCCGAGGAGGCCGCGACACTGAAGCTTTCTTT.

In its sample, this clone was seen a few times. The chain carries TRBV5-1 and TRBJ2-7, with TRBD1 matching over 10 bases. V was pared by 4 bases and J by 0 bases, with 4 bases of the junction left unmatched. The length of the CDR3 is 15 residues. CDR1 SGHRS and CDR2 YFSETQ come from the germline V gene. CDR3 DNA sequence: TGCGCCAGCAGCCCGAGGACAGGGGGCTCCTACGAGCAGTACTTC. Translation gives CASSPRTGGSYEQYF.

This chain links TRBV28 with TRBJ1-2; TRBD1 matches at 7 bases. The CDR3 loop spans 18 amino acids. The V gene end was trimmed by 3 bases and the J gene end by 2 bases; junction bases not matched to a gene: 15. Looked up from germline, CDR1 is MDHEN and CDR2 is SYDVKM. In nucleotides, the CDR3 is TGTGCCAGCAGTTTGGGCAGGGGACTTGGGACAGTGAACTATGGCTACACCTTC. Amino acids: CASSLGRGLGTVNYGYTF.

This chain uses TRBV6-5 with TRBJ1-2, with a possible D match to TRBD1 (6 bases). Deletions cut 2 bases from V and 7 bases from J, with 17 bases between. Germline lookup yields CDR1 MNHEY and CDR2 SVGAGI. The CDR3 consists of 15 residues. The chain's CDR3 is CASSYTSDSRFGYTF. Here the CDR3 DNA reads TGTGCCAGCAGTTACACGTCGGACAGTAGATTTGGCTACACCTTC.

The chain links TRBV28 to TRBJ1-4; 9 positions match TRBD1. V trimming: 7 bases; J trimming: 7 bases; junction bases outside the gene matches: 7. The CDR3 runs 14 residues. Germline CDR1 MDHEN, CDR2 SYDVKM. The CDR3 bases are TGTGCCAGCACCCCTACAGGGGGCGGTGAAAAACTGTTTTTT. This gives the protein CASTPTGGGEKLFF.

The J gene is TRBJ1-1, the V gene TRBV10-2; TRBD1 agrees at 9 bases. V shed 7 bases and J 2 bases; nucleotides not matched to a gene: 2. Germline assignment: CDR1 WSHSY and CDR2 SAAADI. The CDR3 sequence is 13 residues long. CDR3 nucleotides: TGCGCCAGCAAACAGGGGGCTAACACTGAAGCTTTCTTT. As protein: CASKQGANTEAFF.